The rows below give T cell receptor beta chains drawn from one sample of a study of cytomegalovirus exposure and HLA in healthy donors. Here immunoSEQ multiplex PCR was the method, and the copy in TCRdb shows in-frame clones only, minus some. The table has around 200,000 clones, about 84% seen once. Sequencing used PBMCs. All receptors come from a man aged 50 to 60 in good health and CMV-seronegative. Each CDR3 is given without its conserved first and last residue.

V,J,length,CDR3
TRBV7-3,TRBJ1-2,11,ASSQDGGGGYT
TRBV9,TRBJ2-5,11,ASSVGGEETQY
TRBV11-1,TRBJ2-7,14,ASSLPFSRGSYEQY
TRBV7-9,TRBJ1-2,11,ASSPPGDYGYT
TRBV4-1,TRBJ2-3,14,ASSPGLNSRGDTQY
TRBV2,TRBJ2-2,14,ASSEGLRPNTGELF
TRBV6-1,TRBJ2-2,14,ASSASGTGNRGELF
TRBV11-1,TRBJ2-1,12,ASSPSSGVNEQF
TRBV6-1,TRBJ1-5,13,AGDKGTGLNQPQH
TRBV6-5,TRBJ1-1,13,ASSYSIAGNTEAF
TRBV11-2,TRBJ2-1,13,ASSLVQDSNNEQF
TRBV27,TRBJ2-1,13,ASSFLTGGYNEQF
TRBV14,TRBJ1-2,11,ASSAGGRGGYT
TRBV18,TRBJ1-6,10,ASSDRNSPLH
TRBV2,TRBJ1-3,12,ASKLQVEGNTIY
TRBV2,TRBJ1-6,12,ASSRGTENSPLH
TRBV18,TRBJ1-2,12,ASSWAVPNYGYT
TRBV30,TRBJ1-1,9,AWSVRSGAF
TRBV7-2,TRBJ2-6,12,ASSFGDRTNVLT
TRBV14,TRBJ2-6,14,ASSQEGGTGANVLT
TRBV5-4,TRBJ2-3,14,ASSYGLAGTGDTQY
TRBV12-5,TRBJ1-1,14,ASGLVLRQGDPEAF
TRBV25-1,TRBJ1-1,15,ASSQLGGQGASTEAF
TRBV7-6,TRBJ2-2,16,ASSLETSNRGTAGELF
TRBV7-2,TRBJ2-1,12,ASSLAFGERAWL
TRBV5-1,TRBJ2-1,12,ASSLDSPYNEQF
TRBV5-1,TRBJ2-2,13,ASSSGTRYTGELF
TRBV6-1,TRBJ2-3,11,ASARGQGDTQY
TRBV5-1,TRBJ1-4,13,ASSLEGGGYEKLF
TRBV2,TRBJ1-6,12,ASSDQGPHSPLH
TRBV19,TRBJ2-1,13,ASSRTASSYNEQF
TRBV5-6,TRBJ2-7,13,ASSSRAGMGYKQY
TRBV7-6,TRBJ2-2,10,ASSAPLRELF
TRBV7-2,TRBJ1-1,12,ASSFGGGNTEAF
TRBV10-3,TRBJ1-6,12,AISETGGNSPLH
TRBV27,TRBJ2-5,15,ASSLSTKGTGQETQY
TRBV7-9,TRBJ1-5,13,ASSLSPGQGQPQH
TRBV11-2,TRBJ1-2,12,ASSGRRTNYGYT
TRBV10-1,TRBJ1-5,13,ASSVPGGQNQPQH
TRBV13,TRBJ1-2,11,ASSLNTGDGYT
TRBV7-2,TRBJ1-2,12,ASSSQGFGYGYA
TRBV9,TRBJ2-5,12,ASSVGGSGETQY